This passage covers 10 T cell receptor beta chains from one sample sequenced in a study of graft-versus-host responses after intestinal transplantation (dated by TCRdb to about 2021). For these receptors, no antigen is known. The method was the immunoSEQ multiplex PCR assay. TCRdb re-hosts the immuneACCESS table, in-frame sequences only. Its copies lack some clones; in the studies checked, an unresolved V gene accounts for under half of them, and the cause for the rest is not known. The sample table holds roughly 90,000 clones, of which roughly nine tenths were seen once. The ten largest clones represent around 0.3% of the sample. Explained via the paper, the time point label denotes: cells obtained before transplantation from donor or recipient. Sequencing used unstimulated CD4+ T cells sorted from spleen or lymph node cells, obtained before transplant. The origin of the receptors is a human donor who was the organ donor for an intestinal transplant.

This chain uses TRBV11-2 with TRBJ1-5; D is undetermined. Germline CDR1 SGHAT, CDR2 FQNNGV. The V end lost 1 base, the J end lost 3 bases, and 4 bases lay between the germline ends. This CDR3 has 13 amino acids. The CDR3 loop is CASSLAHNQPQHF. DNA for the CDR3: TGTGCCAGCAGCTTAGCCCACAATCAGCCCCAGCATTTT.

A single count supports this clone. The V gene is TRBV10-3, the J gene TRBJ2-3; tentatively, D is TRBD2 (6 bases). V was cut by 6 bases and J by 1 base, with 11 bases left in between. Germline V gene sequence: CDR1 ENHRY, CDR2 SYGVKD. The CDR3 spans 14 residues. The CDR3: CAIRGGSGTDTQYF. CDR3 bases: TGTGCCATCAGGGGGGGTTCAGGCACAGATACGCAGTATTTT.

The CDR3: CASSFGTNLGNTIYF. As DNA, the CDR3 is TGTGCCAGCAGCTTCGGGACAAACCTAGGAAACACCATATATTTT. The V call is TRBV7-9, the J call TRBJ1-3, with a possible D match to TRBD1 (6 bases). The CDR3 covers 15 residues. Germline-derived CDR1 and CDR2 are SEHNR and FQNEAQ (reference sequence). V was pared by 3 bases and J by 4 bases, with 13 bases between.

The V gene is TRBV6-5, the J gene TRBJ1-4; a possible D gene is TRBD1 (5 bases). The ends were cut back, 5 bases at V and 5 bases at J, with 15 bases in the middle. This CDR3 has 15 amino acids. Germline V CDR1 and CDR2: MNHEY, SVGAGI. The CDR3 DNA follows: TGTGCCAGCAGTCCCAAGACTGGGGCAAATGAAAAACTGTTTTTT. It translates to CASSPKTGANEKLFF.

Here the CDR3 reads CASSLVRIGLAVTGELFF. The CDR3 nucleotides read TGTGCCAGCAGCTTAGTGAGGATAGGTCTAGCGGTCACCGGGGAGCTGTTTTTT. V gene TRBV7-8 combines with J gene TRBJ2-2, with 7 bases matching TRBD2. This CDR3 region has 18 residues. V shed 1 base and J 4 bases; nucleotides not matched to a gene: 12. Germline V lookup: CDR1 SGHVS, CDR2 FQNEAQ.

Here the CDR3 DNA reads TGTGCCAGCAGCGGAACACGGGGGGGGCCCACAGATACGCAGTATTTT. Translating gives CASSGTRGGPTDTQYF. The V and J genes are TRBV5-5 and TRBJ2-3; 8 bases fit TRBD2. This CDR3 has 16 residues. Trimming took 4 bases from V and 2 from J; bases not matched to a gene: 9. Germline CDR1 is SGHKS and CDR2 is YYEKEE (reference sequence).

The chain combines TRBV5-1 with TRBJ2-1, with D possibly being TRBD1 (5 bases). CDR3 length equals 15 residues. In germline, CDR1 is SGHRS, CDR2 YFSETQ. The ends were cut back, 0 bases at V and 6 bases at J, with 13 bases in the middle. DNA for the CDR3: TGCGCCAGCAGCTTGGGACAGACACGCCTCAATGAGCAGTTCTTC. Its protein is CASSLGQTRLNEQFF. The full variable domain, rest sourced from reference TRBV5-1 and TRBJ2-1, is KAGVTQTPRYLIKTRGQQVTLSCSPISGHRSVSWYQQTPGQGLQFLFEYFSETQRNKGNFPGRFSGRQFSNSRSEMNVSTLELGDSALYLCASSLGQTRLNEQFFGPGTRLTVL.

V gene TRBV19 combines with J gene TRBJ1-2; D ambiguous. Germline V gives CDR1 LNHDA, CDR2 SQIVND (reference sequence). The CDR3 runs to 13 residues. V lost 6 bases and J 4 bases, leaving 12 bases between the germline ends. The CDR3 DNA follows: TGTGCCAGTAGGCAACCCGGTGCCTATGGCTACACCTTC. Amino acid sequence: CASRQPGAYGYTF.

V is TRBV10-3 and J is TRBJ1-1, with D maybe TRBD1 (6 bases). V was clipped by 4 bases and J by 1 base, with 19 bases between them. The length of the CDR3 is 17 residues. Germline V gene lookup returns CDR1 ENHRY and CDR2 SYGVKD. The DNA for the CDR3 is TGTGCCATCAGTGGCAGCCTCCAATCACAGGGGAACACTGAAGCTTTCTTT. Its protein product is CAISGSLQSQGNTEAFF.

CDR3 bases: TGTGCCAGCAGTCCAGGGACCGGGGAGCTGTTTTTT. Residues: CASSPGTGELFF. V is TRBV6-5 and J is TRBJ2-2; maybe TRBD1 (5 bases). V lost 5 bases and J lost 5, with 6 bases in between. This CDR3 has 12 residues. Germline assignment: CDR1 MNHEY and CDR2 SVGAGI.